This TCR beta chain is drawn from a study of a mutant IDH1 vaccine in newly diagnosed glioma. Overall study: Vaccine dosing followed radiotherapy by 4-6 weeks, or accompanied temozolomide cycles.

The table came from immunoSEQ multiplex PCR; TCRdb's copy has only in-frame clones and leaves some out. The repertoire holds about 53,000 clones, with approximately 79% as singletons. The CDR3 has 14 amino acids. The V gene's germline CDR1 is ENHRY and CDR2 SYGVKD. V was clipped by 6 bases and J by 0 bases, with 11 bases between them. About this clone: Antigen: not known.

Time point meaning: week 5, during vaccination. Alongside topical imiquimod, each dose of vaccine comprised 300 ug of mutant IDH1 20-mer peptide. Astrocytomas found in donors were new, WHO grade 3 or 4, IDH1-mutant and ATRX-lost. Study conclusions and caveats: It was about 92% of patients that developed vaccine-induced immune responses.

This sequence originates from a woman aged 18-29 years with glioma. Some clones in this sample may be carry-over from other donors' samples. The rearrangement links TRBV10-3 to TRBJ1-1; a weak D match, TRBD1 (5 bases). Sequences were derived from PBMCs, sampled from a glioma patient whose treatment included an IDH1 peptide vaccine. The CDR3 protein is CAIRADMLNTEAFF. The CDR3 coding sequence is TGTGCCATCAGGGCGGACATGTTGAACACTGAAGCTTTCTTT.